The present T cell receptor (beta chain) was sequenced within a study of shared clonotypes between healthy human individuals. Worth noting for this clone: Antigen specificity is unknown.

Whole-study results and caveats: Sequencing of the sorted subsets was shown by rarefaction to be incomplete despite large depth. Tissue TCR repertoires likely differ from these blood-only repertoires. Non-shared clonotypes had lower generation probabilities than those shared by all four donors. Naive subsets generally exceeded memory subsets in estimated richness.

Assay used: immunoSEQ multiplex PCR; TCRdb lists only in-frame clones, some missing. This table has some 2,400,000 clones, 90% to 96% appearing once. The CDR3 consists of 14 residues. The V and J ends lost 8 bases and 3 bases, in that order; junction bases with no gene match: 10. CDR1 and CDR2 from the germline V gene are KGHSH and LQKENI. Sequencing input: naive CD4+ T cells sorted from blood. This sample's subset: CD45RA+ positively selected. The J gene is TRBJ2-7, the V gene TRBV18; 7 bases match TRBD2. This TCR was recovered from a man younger than 35 in good health. This CDR3 reads CASRNWAGDYEQYF. The CDR3 nucleotides are TGTGCCAGCCGAAACTGGGCGGGAGACTACGAGCAGTACTTC.